This TCR beta chain was sequenced during a study of blood T cell repertoires in COVID-19. With 2 bases removed from V and 0 bases from J, the gap between germline ends came to 7 bases. CDR1 and CDR2 from the germline V gene are SNHLY and FYNNEI. The CDR3 runs 15 residues. Profiled with immunoSEQ multiplex PCR; TCRdb holds only in-frame clones, not every one. The sample lists a few hundred thousand clones; approximately 89% were seen once. The chain recombines TRBV2 with TRBJ2-2, with a possible D match to TRBD2 (6 bases). Material for sequencing was peripheral blood. This receptor was taken from a woman aged 50 to 60 with COVID-19, enrolled during active disease. The CDR3 coding sequence is TGTGCCAGCAGTGAACGGGGGACGAACACCGGGGAGCTGTTTTTT. Residues: CASSERGTNTGELFF.